This T cell receptor (beta chain) was observed in a study of beta chain features in type 1 diabetes (dated by TCRdb to 2017 to 2018). In the study overall: Patients and healthy donors did not differ in mean age, gender distribution, total cell number or subset yield. In the study, recently diagnosed type 1 diabetes patients and matched healthy donors were compared on the TCRB repertoires of their sorted circulating CD4+ T cell subsets. A total of 90 million to 120 million sorted cells were examined across all samples, and a strong correlation was observed between cell number per subset and RNA yield. Whereas all 30 or so donors provided naive and central memory subsets, regulatory and stem cell-like memory subsets were isolated from just 8 patients and about 8 healthy donors.

Each donor gave one peripheral blood draw, around 100 mL on average, collected into heparinised tubes. A BD FACSAria II and a panel including CD45RO, CCR7, CD25, CD127, CD95 and CD27 were used to sort naive, central memory, regulatory and stem cell-like memory CD4+ T cells. A purity above 95% was achieved for all sorted populations. PBMCs were separated immediately by Lymphoprep density gradient centrifugation and were stained directly, without being cultured. To minimize batch effects, samples were stained and sorted in pairs, one healthy donor with one patient per experiment. The research as a whole found: In all four CD4+ subsets, TCRB CDR3 length was moderately but significantly shorter in type 1 diabetes patients. PCR may preferentially amplify shorter templates, but because patient and control samples were amplified and corrected together, any resulting skew would affect both groups equally. Naive, central memory and regulatory TCRB repertoires appeared to be more similar among patients than among healthy donors. Because the HLA sub-analyses included only small numbers of individuals, any influence of HLA type on TCRB rearrangement was left unresolved. Sequencing cDNA rather than genomic DNA could over-represent highly expressing activated cells, although activation and CD3 levels did not differ between groups. Fewer insertions and more nucleotide deletions at VDJ recombination sites were observed in patients with type 1 diabetes, implying thymic rearrangement abnormalities.

Relative to germline, V is missing 5 bases and J is missing 1 base, with 6 bases of the junction outside any gene match. The CDR3 measures 15 amino acids from cysteine to phenylalanine. Just the 45-base CDR3 DNA is kept, in frame starting at base 1. Looking up the germline V gene yields CDR1 SGHTA and CDR2 FQGNSA. In the case of this clone: No cognate antigen has been identified for it. Per-base qualities were not stored, and no clone one base away is much larger.

The entire amount of isolated RNA was reverse transcribed using the High Capacity cDNA Reverse Transcription Kit, so the sequenced TCRB transcripts were expressed ones. Deep immunoSEQ sequencing was applied to naive, central memory and regulatory T cell samples, giving an average of roughly 3.5 million total reads per sample. Sorted cells were lysed in RLT buffer and RNA was extracted with DNase-treated RNeasy Micro or Mini kits, depending on cell number. To prevent cross-contamination, each cell subset was processed individually, whereas patient and healthy donor samples were processed jointly. Using the immunoSEQ multiplex PCR, TCRB sequences were amplified from cDNA into 87-bp fragments spanning the CDR3 region. Sequencing of the amplicons was done on the Illumina HiSeq platform. Processing in the source paper ran as follows. PCR bias was corrected computationally using synthetic template baselines, and reads within Hamming distance 2 were collapsed, with unmergeable singletons discarded. By aligning reads against IMGT, V, D and J genes, CDR3 length, and insertions or deletions at six rearrangement sites were assigned. Within each subset, clonotype counts were normalized to sorted cell number, after which true diversity and Gini coefficients were computed with the tcR R package. The overlap coefficient, calculated on TCRB nucleotide sequences, was used to measure repertoire sharing. As a proxy for the pre-selection repertoire, out-of-frame TCRB sequences from naive cells were analyzed. In TCRdb, the immuneACCESS table is reduced to in-frame sequences with V and J assigned. These tables do not hold every clone; where another copy was compared, an unresolved V gene accounts for under half, and the others remain unexplained. That table gives V, J and clone size, and the DNA gave D and trimming. For this sample there are 350,000 to 450,000 clones; roughly 14% appear just once. Jointly, the top ten make up roughly 0.033% of the sample.

The sample taken for sequencing was naive CD4+ T cells from blood. This sample's cell subset or site label indicates: true naive CD4+ T cells. Recombination linked TRBV7-2 to TRBJ2-3; a stretch of 7 junction bases matches TRBD2. The receptor was isolated from a man aged 30 to 39 in good health. The CDR3 has the sequence CASSPQTSRTDTQYF. The DNA reads TGTGCCAGCAGCCCCCAGACTAGCCGCACAGATACGCAGTATTTT.